Detailed here is one T cell receptor beta chain. The antigen remains unidentified. The sample belongs to a study of shared clonotypes between healthy human individuals. The assay was run at deep level. Sorted-subset replicate PCRs used approximately 190 ng of genomic DNA. This amount corresponded to about 30,000 T cell genomes. The assay was immunoSEQ multiplex PCR, and TCRdb's table has in-frame clones only and misses some. The sample holds roughly 2 million clones, roughly 95% seen once. The study, taken as a whole, reports: In several donors, about 5% of naive CD4 clonotypes appeared in common.

V lost 5 bases and J 2 bases, leaving 17 bases between the germline ends. The CDR3 extends over 15 amino acids. Per the germline V gene, CDR1 is GTSNPN and CDR2 is SVGIG (reference sequence). In the CD4+ fraction, cells were divided into CD45RA+ naive and CD45RA-negative memory subsets. The receptor was derived from a man in his late teens or twenties in good health. The rearrangement uses TRBV30 and TRBJ2-3, with a tentative D call TRBD1 (6 bases). Sequencing was performed on naive CD4+ T cells sorted from blood. Specified subset: CD45RA+ positively selected. CDR3 bases: TGTGCCTGGGAAAACAGGGAATTGAACACAGATACGCAGTATTTT. Translating it yields CAWENRELNTDTQYF.